This entry is about one T cell receptor beta chain. Its antigen is still unknown. Base quality data are lacking; no much larger clone is found one base away. The library was generated by multiplex PCR. TCRdb names Illumina HiSeq 4000 as the instrument used. CDR3 regions were amplified by Arm-PCR with iRepertoire HTBI primers to construct TCR beta libraries. PCR products were gel purified before sequencing. As for how the authors treated the data: A total of fewer than 70 TRBV and some 13 TRBJ segments were identified across samples and were used for gene usage analysis of CDR3 amino acid clonotypes. COPE and FqMerger were used to merge the filtered high-quality paired reads into contigs. BLAST was used to align contigs to IMGT TRBV, TRBD and TRBJ reference genes, and CDR3 was defined according to IMGT. Clonotypes above 0.1% frequency were classified as highly expanded clones. Shannon entropy served as the measure of repertoire diversity, while the Gini coefficient captured V-J evenness. A clonotype found in more than one individual was treated as public. The raw public reads went through TCRdb reprocessing: fastp at Q25, MiXCR clone calling, in-frame beta chains kept. Every entry covers one CDR3 protein and lists the most common genes and DNA from its rows. What appears here as the V and J calls and clone size reflects TCRdb's work, not the paper's. This sample comprises over 350,000 distinct CDR3 sequences, 15% of them detected only once. The ten largest clonotypes hold about 8.3% of the sample.

The data are from a study of regulatory T cells in long-lasting Graves disease (dated by TCRdb to the early 2020s). Notes on the research overall: In the newly diagnosed Graves' disease group, patients had been taking antithyroid drugs for less than 3 months. This study used TCR sequencing and RNA sequencing of peripheral blood to compare persistent Graves' disease patients against newly diagnosed Graves' disease patients. TCR sequencing covered 13 persistent and 20 newly diagnosed Graves' disease patients, 33 samples in total. The study was registered as a clinical trial and conducted in China. Study-level results and caveats: Persistent Graves' disease patients showed lower TCR Shannon entropy and fewer highly expanded clones than newly diagnosed patients, suggesting clonal expansion. The authors noted that the small sample size was a limitation that may lower accuracy. Sequencing and analysis were limited to the TCR beta chain. The study examined only peripheral blood because the primary lesion, thyroid tissue, could not be accessed. Preferential use of TRBV28, TRBJ1-2 and TRBJ2-5 was observed in persistent disease, whereas TRBV20-1 and TRBJ2-1 were favored in newly diagnosed disease. More public clonotypes were shared among persistent patients (around 2,600) than among newly diagnosed patients (more than 950).

CDR1 and CDR2 (SGHRS, YFSETQ) derive from the germline V gene. Reading from cysteine to phenylalanine, the CDR3 counts 16 amino acids. Of the read, only the CDR3 DNA is kept; its 48 bases are in frame from base 1. The V end gives up 1 base and the J end 3 bases, leaving 4 bases in the junction not matched to a gene. The time point label of this sample denotes: newly diagnosed GD, antithyroid drugs for less than 3 months. For both TCR sequencing and RNA sequencing, RNA was extracted from PBMCs using TRIzol. Graves' disease was diagnosed according to American Thyroid Association guidelines. Patients for the study were recruited at an endocrinology department in Xi'an, China. Each patient gave approximately 9 milliliters of peripheral blood, collected in an EDTA anticoagulant tube. Ficoll Paque Plus density gradient separation was used to isolate PBMCs, and no further T cell sorting was done. An Agilent 2100 Bioanalyzer and agarose gel were used to assess RNA quality, and a NanoDrop 2000 was used to measure RNA concentration.

These same records also appear under a second study, on T cells in Graves' hyperthyroidism and ophthalmopathy. Taken from the second paper: Stable Graves' hyperthyroidism was defined as no progression to ophthalmopathy during 18 months of follow-up. The hyperthyroidism patients were between 18 and 65 years old and newly diagnosed, with a disease duration of less than 2 months. Any patient with an uncontrolled infection, another autoimmune disease, pregnancy or lactation was excluded. Diagnoses were established on the basis of clinical symptoms, serum thyroxine and TRAb, thyroid ultrasound, and orbital computed tomography. For the first round of RT-PCR on the TCR CDR3, the HTBI primer set was used together with the Qiagen OneStep RT-PCR kit. Most expanded thyroid clonotypes (frequency above 0.001) were also found in blood, which suggests that blood repertoires may mirror thyroid immune responses. A 13 V-J signature model separated ophthalmopathy from stable hyperthyroidism, with approximately 86% sensitivity and about 81% specificity in cross-validation and 80%/75% in testing. During validation, the model predicted progression to ophthalmopathy a median of about 6.3 months ahead of onset, with around 71% sensitivity and 72.22% specificity. TCR V-J signatures able to tell the groups apart were searched for in a discovery cohort of approximately 95 patients, of whom roughly 42 had Graves' ophthalmopathy and roughly 59 had stable Graves' hyperthyroidism. An independent validation cohort of under 20 hyperthyroidism patients and 17 patients who later progressed to ophthalmopathy tested prospective prediction of ophthalmopathy. The 100 discovery patients were randomly split 7:3 into training and test sets. In about six Graves' hyperthyroidism patients, the study also compared T-cell repertoires from thyroid tissue with T-cell repertoires from blood. After blood sampling, hyperthyroidism patients were treated with methimazole at a starting dose of 30 mg daily, and ophthalmopathy patients were treated with high-dose intravenous methylprednisolone. Libraries were constructed in a second round of multiplex PCR, after which size selection and purification were performed. Sequencing of the libraries was done on an Illumina HiSeq2000 using paired-end 100 bp reads. SOAPnuke was used to process the raw data, throwing out any read that contained adapters or uncalled bases, had a mean Phred below 15, or lacked an exact constant-primer or identifier match. COPE v1.2.5 was used to merge the high-quality paired reads, and each unique nucleotide sequence was defined as a clonotype. Clonotypes were aligned to IMGT TRBV, TRBD and TRBJ reference segments using MiTCR v1.1. The analysis included only V-J combinations with a frequency above 0.0001, which together covered 99.2% of the repertoires. A TCS score was defined as the ratio of F50 (clonal expansion) to E x V (chaos), with BLOSUM62-based TCRdist applied between CDR3 peptides within each V-J. Welch's t-statistics and random forest reduced 450 to 600 V-J features to around 14, which were used in a naive Bayes classifier (R e1071). Sample size was not statistically predetermined, and investigators were not blinded to group allocation. According to the paper, TCR Vbeta CDR3 sequencing was carried out on 120 to 150 peripheral blood samples, which came from fewer than 50 ophthalmopathy, around 74 hyperthyroidism and about 17 progressor patients.

The TCR sequence derives from a woman aged 40 to 50 with Graves disease. Donor details come from another sample of the same person, matched by shared clones. This specimen consisted of peripheral blood mononuclear cells (PBMCs), obtained at new diagnosis, from a patient treated with antithyroid drugs. Recombination connected TRBV5-1 to TRBJ2-3, with TRBD2 matching 11 junction bases. The nucleotides read TGCGCCAGCAGCTTGCTTAGCGGGAGGGCGACAGATACGCAGTATTTT. Protein translation: CASSLLSGRATDTQYF.